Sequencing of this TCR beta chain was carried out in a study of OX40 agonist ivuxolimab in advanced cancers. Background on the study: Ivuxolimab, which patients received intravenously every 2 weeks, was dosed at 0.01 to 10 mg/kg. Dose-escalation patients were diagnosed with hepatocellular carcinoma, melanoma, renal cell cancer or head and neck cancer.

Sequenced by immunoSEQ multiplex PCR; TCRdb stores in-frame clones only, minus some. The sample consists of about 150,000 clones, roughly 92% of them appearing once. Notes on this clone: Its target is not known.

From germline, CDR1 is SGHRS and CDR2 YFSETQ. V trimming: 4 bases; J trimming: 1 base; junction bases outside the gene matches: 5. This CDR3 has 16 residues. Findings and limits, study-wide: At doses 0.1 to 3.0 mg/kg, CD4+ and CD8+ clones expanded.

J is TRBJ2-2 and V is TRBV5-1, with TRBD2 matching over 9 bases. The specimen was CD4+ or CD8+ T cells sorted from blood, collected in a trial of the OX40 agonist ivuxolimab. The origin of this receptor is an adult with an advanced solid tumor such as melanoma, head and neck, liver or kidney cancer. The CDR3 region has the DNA TGCGCCAGCAGCCTTCCGACTAGCGGGAACACCGGGGAGCTGTTTTTT. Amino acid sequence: CASSLPTSGNTGELFF. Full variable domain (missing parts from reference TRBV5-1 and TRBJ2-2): KAGVTQTPRYLIKTRGQQVTLSCSPISGHRSVSWYQQTPGQGLQFLFEYFSETQRNKGNFPGRFSGRQFSNSRSEMNVSTLELGDSALYLCASSLPTSGNTGELFFGEGSRLTVL.